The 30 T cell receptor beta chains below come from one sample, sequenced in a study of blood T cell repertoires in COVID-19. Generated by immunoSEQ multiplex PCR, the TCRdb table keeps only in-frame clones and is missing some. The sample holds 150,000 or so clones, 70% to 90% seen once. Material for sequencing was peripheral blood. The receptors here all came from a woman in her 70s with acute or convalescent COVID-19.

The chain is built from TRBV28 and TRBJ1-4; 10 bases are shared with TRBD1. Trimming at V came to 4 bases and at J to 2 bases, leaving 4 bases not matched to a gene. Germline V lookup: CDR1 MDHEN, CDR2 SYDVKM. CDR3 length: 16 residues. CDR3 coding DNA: TGTGCCAGCAGTTGGGACAGGGGAGCGACTAATGAAAAACTGTTTTTT. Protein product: CASSWDRGATNEKLFF.

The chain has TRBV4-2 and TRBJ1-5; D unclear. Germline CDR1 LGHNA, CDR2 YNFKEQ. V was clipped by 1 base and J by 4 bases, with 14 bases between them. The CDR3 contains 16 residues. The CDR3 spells CASSQGEAALNQPQHF. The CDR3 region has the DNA TGTGCCAGCAGCCAAGGGGAGGCGGCATTGAATCAGCCCCAGCATTTT.

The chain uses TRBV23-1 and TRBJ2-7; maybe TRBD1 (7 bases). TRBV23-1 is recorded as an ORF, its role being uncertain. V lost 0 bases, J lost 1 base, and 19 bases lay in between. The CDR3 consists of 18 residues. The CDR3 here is CASSQSRAGTAASYEQYF. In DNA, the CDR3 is TGCGCCAGCAGTCAATCGCGGGCGGGGACAGCGGCTTCCTACGAGCAGTACTTC.

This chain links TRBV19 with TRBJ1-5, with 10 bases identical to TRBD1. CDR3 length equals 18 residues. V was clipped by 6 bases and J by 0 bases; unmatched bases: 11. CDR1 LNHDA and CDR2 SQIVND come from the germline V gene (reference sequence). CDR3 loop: CASRRDRGGPYSNQPQHF. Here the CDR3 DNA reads TGTGCCAGTAGGAGGGACAGGGGAGGCCCTTATAGCAATCAGCCCCAGCATTTT.

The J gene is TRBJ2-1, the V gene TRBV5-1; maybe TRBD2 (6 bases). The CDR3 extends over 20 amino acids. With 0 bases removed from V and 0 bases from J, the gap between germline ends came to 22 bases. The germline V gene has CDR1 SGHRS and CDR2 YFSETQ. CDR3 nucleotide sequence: TGCGCCAGCAGCTTGGTGGGGGGTCCCTCTAGCGTAGGCTCCTACAATGAGCAGTTCTTC. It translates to CASSLVGGPSSVGSYNEQFF.

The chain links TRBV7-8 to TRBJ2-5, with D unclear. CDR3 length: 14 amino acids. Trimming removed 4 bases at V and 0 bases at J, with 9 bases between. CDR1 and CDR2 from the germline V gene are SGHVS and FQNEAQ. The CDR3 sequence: CASSSKRYQETQYF. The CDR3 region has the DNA TGTGCCAGCAGCTCTAAACGATACCAAGAGACCCAGTACTTC.

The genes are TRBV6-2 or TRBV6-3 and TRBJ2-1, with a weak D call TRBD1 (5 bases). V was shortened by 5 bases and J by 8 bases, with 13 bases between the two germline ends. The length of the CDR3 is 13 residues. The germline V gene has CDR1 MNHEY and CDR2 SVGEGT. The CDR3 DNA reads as TGTGCCAGCAGTCTGGGGCTTTCCTATGAGCAGTTCTTC. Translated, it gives CASSLGLSYEQFF.

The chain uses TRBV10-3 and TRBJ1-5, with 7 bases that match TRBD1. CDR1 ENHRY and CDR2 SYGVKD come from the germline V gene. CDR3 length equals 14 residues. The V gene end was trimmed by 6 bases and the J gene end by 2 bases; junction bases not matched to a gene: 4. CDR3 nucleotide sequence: TGTGCCATCAGACAGGGGTTCGGCAATCAGCCCCAGCATTTT. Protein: CAIRQGFGNQPQHF.

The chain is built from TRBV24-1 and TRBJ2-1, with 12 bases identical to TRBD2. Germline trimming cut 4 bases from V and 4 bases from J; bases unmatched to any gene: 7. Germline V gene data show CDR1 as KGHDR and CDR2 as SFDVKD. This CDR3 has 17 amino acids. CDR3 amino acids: CATSDAGLAGRYNEQFF. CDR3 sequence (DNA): TGTGCCACCAGTGACGCTGGACTAGCGGGAAGATACAATGAGCAGTTCTTC.

The CDR3, as DNA: TGCAGTGCTAGTCGGCCGGGGAGCAATCAGCCCCAGCATTTT. This sequence encodes CSASRPGSNQPQHF. J is TRBJ1-5 and V is TRBV20-1; D is unclear. V dropped 3 bases and J dropped 1 base, with 10 bases sitting between them. In germline, CDR1 is DFQATT, CDR2 SNEGSKA (reference sequence). This CDR3 is 14 amino acids long.

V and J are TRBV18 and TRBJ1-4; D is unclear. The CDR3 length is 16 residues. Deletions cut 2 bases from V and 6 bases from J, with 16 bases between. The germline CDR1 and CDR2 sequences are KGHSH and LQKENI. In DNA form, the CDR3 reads TGTGCCAGCTCACCAATAGCTCTTGGGGAGGATGAAAAACTGTTTTTT. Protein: CASSPIALGEDEKLFF.

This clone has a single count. The DNA of the CDR3 is TGTGCCAGTATGGCAGGACAGCCGGGGACTGGAAACACCATATATTTT. As protein: CASMAGQPGTGNTIYF. This sequence joins TRBV19 and TRBJ1-3; D is perhaps TRBD1 (6 bases). V was pared by 7 bases and J by 2 bases, with 18 bases between. The CDR3 has 16 amino acids. Germline values: CDR1 LNHDA, CDR2 SQIVND (reference sequence).

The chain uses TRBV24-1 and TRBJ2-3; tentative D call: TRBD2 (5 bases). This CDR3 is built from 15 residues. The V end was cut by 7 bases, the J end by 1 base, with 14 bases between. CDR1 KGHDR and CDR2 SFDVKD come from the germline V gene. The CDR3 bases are TGTGCCACCAGCGATCGGAGGTATGGCACAGATACGCAGTATTTT. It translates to CATSDRRYGTDTQYF.

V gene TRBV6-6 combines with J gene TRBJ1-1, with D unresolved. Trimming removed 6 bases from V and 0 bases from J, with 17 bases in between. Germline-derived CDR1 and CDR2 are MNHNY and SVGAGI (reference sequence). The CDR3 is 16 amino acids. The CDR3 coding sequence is TGTGCCAGCAGGCACAAGAACAGAGCCCTGAACACTGAAGCTTTCTTT. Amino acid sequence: CASRHKNRALNTEAFF.

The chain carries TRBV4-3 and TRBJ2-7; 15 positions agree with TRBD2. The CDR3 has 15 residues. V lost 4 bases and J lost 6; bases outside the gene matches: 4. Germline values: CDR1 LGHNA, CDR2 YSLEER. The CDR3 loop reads CASSRGLAGGSEQYF. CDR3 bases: TGCGCCAGCAGCCGGGGACTAGCGGGGGGCTCCGAGCAGTACTTC.

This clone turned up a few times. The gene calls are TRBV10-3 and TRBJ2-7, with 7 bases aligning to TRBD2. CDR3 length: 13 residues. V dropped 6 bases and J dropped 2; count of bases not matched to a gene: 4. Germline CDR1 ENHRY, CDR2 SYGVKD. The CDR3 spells CAISALATYEQYF. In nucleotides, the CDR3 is TGTGCCATCAGCGCACTAGCGACCTACGAGCAGTACTTC.

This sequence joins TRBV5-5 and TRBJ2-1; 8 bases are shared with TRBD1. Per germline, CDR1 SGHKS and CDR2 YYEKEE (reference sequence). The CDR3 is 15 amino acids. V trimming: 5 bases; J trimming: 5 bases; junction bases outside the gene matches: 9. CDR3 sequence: CASRRDRPTNNEQFF. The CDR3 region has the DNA TGTGCCAGCAGACGGGACAGGCCTACCAACAATGAGCAGTTCTTC.

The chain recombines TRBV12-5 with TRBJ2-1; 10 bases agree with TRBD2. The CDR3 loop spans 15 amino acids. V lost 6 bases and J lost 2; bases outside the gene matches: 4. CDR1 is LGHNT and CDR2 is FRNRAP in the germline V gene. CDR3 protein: CASGRAGGPYNEQFF. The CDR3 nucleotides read TGTGCTAGTGGCCGAGCGGGAGGGCCCTACAATGAGCAGTTCTTC.

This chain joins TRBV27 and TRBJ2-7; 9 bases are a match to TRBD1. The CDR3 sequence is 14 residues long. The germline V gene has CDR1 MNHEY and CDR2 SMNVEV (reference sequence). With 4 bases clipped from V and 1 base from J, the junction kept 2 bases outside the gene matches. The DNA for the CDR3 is TGTGCCAGCAGTTGGGGACAGGGATCCTACGAGCAGTACTTC. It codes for CASSWGQGSYEQYF.

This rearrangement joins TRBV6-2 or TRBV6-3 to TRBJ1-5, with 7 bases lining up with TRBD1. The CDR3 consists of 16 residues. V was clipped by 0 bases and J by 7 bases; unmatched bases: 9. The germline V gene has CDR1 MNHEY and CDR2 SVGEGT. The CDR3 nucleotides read TGTGCCAGCAGTTACTCTACGACAGGGATGAAGCAGCCCCAGCATTTT. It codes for CASSYSTTGMKQPQHF.

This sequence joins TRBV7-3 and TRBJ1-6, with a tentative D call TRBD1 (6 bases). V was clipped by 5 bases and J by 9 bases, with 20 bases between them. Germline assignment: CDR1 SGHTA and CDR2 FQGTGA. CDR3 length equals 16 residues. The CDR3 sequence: CASSAQPQGVGSPLHF. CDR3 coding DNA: TGTGCCAGCAGCGCCCAACCACAGGGAGTGGGTTCACCCCTCCACTTT.

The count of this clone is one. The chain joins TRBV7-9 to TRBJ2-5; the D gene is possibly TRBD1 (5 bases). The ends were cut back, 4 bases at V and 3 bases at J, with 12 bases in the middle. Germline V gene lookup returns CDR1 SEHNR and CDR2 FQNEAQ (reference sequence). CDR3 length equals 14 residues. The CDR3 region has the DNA TGTGCCAGCAGCTCGACAGTAACGGAAGAGACCCAGTACTTC. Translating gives CASSSTVTEETQYF.

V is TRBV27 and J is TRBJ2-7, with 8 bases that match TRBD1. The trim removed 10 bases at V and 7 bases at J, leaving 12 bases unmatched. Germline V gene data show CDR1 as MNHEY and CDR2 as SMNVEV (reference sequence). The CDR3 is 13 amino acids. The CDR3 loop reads CATRPTGGGEQYF. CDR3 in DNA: TGTGCCACGAGACCTACAGGGGGTGGTGAGCAGTACTTC.

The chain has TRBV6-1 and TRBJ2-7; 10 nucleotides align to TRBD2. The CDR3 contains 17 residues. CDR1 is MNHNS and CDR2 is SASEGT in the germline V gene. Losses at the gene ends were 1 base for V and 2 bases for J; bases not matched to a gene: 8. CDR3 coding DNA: TGTGCCAGCAGTGAAGGCCCGGGACTAGCGAGAACCTACGAGCAGTACTTC. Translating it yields CASSEGPGLARTYEQYF.

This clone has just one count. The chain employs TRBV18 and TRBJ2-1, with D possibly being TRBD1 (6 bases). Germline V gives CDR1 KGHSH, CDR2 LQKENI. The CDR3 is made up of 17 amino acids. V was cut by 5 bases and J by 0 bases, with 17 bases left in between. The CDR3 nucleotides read TGTGCCAGCTCAACCTACCCCCAGGACAGCTCCTACAATGAGCAGTTCTTC. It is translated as CASSTYPQDSSYNEQFF.

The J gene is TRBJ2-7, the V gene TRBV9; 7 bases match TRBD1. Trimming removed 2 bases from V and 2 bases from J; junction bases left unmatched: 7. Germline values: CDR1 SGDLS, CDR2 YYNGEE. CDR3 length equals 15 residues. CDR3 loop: CASSVGTVGTYEQYF. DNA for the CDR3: TGTGCCAGCAGCGTGGGGACAGTCGGTACCTACGAGCAGTACTTC.

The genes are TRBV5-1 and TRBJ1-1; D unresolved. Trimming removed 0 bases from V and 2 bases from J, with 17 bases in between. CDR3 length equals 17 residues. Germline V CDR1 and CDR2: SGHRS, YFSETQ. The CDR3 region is CASSLVPYNTLNTEAFF. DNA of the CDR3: TGCGCCAGCAGCTTGGTCCCTTATAACACCCTTAACACTGAAGCTTTCTTT.

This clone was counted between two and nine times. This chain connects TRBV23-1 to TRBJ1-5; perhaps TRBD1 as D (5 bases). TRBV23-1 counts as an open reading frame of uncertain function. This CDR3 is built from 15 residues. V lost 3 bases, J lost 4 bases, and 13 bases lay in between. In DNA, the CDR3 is TGCGCCAGCAGTCATAATCCCCCAGGGAATCAGCCCCAGCATTTT. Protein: CASSHNPPGNQPQHF.

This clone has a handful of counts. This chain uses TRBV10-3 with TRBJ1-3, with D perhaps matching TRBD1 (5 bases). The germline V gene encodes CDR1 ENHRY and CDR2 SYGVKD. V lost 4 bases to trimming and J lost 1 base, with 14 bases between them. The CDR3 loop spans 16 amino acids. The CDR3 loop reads CAISAGRVNSGNTIYF. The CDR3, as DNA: TGTGCCATCAGTGCGGGCAGGGTCAATTCTGGAAACACCATATATTTT.

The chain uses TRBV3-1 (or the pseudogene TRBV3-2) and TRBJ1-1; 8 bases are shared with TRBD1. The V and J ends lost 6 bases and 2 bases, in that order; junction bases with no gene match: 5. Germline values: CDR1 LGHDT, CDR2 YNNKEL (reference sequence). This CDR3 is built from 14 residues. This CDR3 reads CASRYGTGNTEAFF. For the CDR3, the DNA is TGTGCCAGCAGGTACGGGACAGGCAACACTGAAGCTTTCTTT.